Below, one T cell receptor (beta chain) is given with its context. The V end was cut by 3 bases, the J end by 3 bases, with 18 bases between. This CDR3 comprises 17 residues. Germline V gives CDR1 LNHNV, CDR2 YYDKDF (reference sequence). This entry is derived from a study of control samples from healthy donors and cancer patients. Produced via immunoSEQ multiplex PCR; TCRdb's table is partial and in-frame only. In the table there are more than 85,000 clones, about nine tenths of which are singletons. The clonotype comes from a human donor in good health. The donor label of this sample is uncertain. Material: blood. The chain links TRBV15 to TRBJ1-5; D uncertain. The CDR3 protein is CATSSTTYHGDNQPQHF. The CDR3 bases are TGTGCCACCAGCAGTACGACATACCATGGGGACAATCAGCCCCAGCATTTT.